Listed here are 26 T cell receptor beta chains from one sample, sequenced in a study of cytomegalovirus exposure and HLA in healthy donors (dated 2017 in TCRdb). To prepare the library, the immunoSEQ multiplex PCR assay was applied. A mixture of 60 forward primers for TCR Vbeta segments and 13 reverse primers for TCR Jbeta segments was used in the multiplex PCR. TCRdb mirrors the immuneACCESS table, restricted to in-frame sequences. Some clones are absent from its copies; in checked studies, under half trace to an unresolved V gene, and the reason for the others is unknown. The sample profile shows 90,000 to 150,000 clones; around 69% of them were found once. The ten most abundant clones make up 8.2% of the sample. Sequencing used PBMCs. These receptor sequences come from a middle-aged woman in good health and CMV-seropositive.

The rearrangement links TRBV7-8 to TRBJ1-5; 7 nucleotides match TRBD1. The CDR3 covers 17 residues. Trimming at V came to 4 bases and at J to 4 bases, leaving 13 bases not matched to a gene. Germline lookup yields CDR1 SGHVS and CDR2 FQNEAQ. The CDR3 is CASSSIITGDLNQPQHF. The CDR3 DNA reads TGTGCCAGCAGCTCTATAATAACAGGGGACCTAAATCAGCCCCAGCATTTT.

The chain is built from TRBV6-1 and TRBJ1-1; tentatively, D is TRBD1 (6 bases). This CDR3 contains 15 residues. Germline loops: CDR1 MNHNS, CDR2 SASEGT. V lost 2 bases, J lost 3 bases, and 13 bases lay in between. The CDR3 protein is CASSERRQGYTEAFF. DNA of the CDR3: TGTGCCAGCAGTGAACGGCGGCAGGGGTACACTGAAGCTTTCTTT.

The V gene is TRBV15, the J gene TRBJ2-5, with 7 nucleotides matching TRBD1. The DNA end favors TRBJ2-7, so the J call may be wrong. The germline V gene has CDR1 LNHNV and CDR2 YYDKDF (reference sequence). The CDR3 totals 15 residues. This chain's CDR3 is CATSREGNRGDEQYF. CDR3 DNA sequence: TGTGCCACCAGCAGAGAAGGCAACAGGGGCGACGAGCAGTACTTC.

The V gene is TRBV5-1, the J gene TRBJ2-5, with D perhaps TRBD1 (6 bases). The V gene lost 4 bases and the J gene lost 2 bases, with 15 bases spanning the gap. The CDR3 is 15 amino acids. Germline-derived CDR1 and CDR2 are SGHRS and YFSETQ. As DNA, the CDR3 is TGCGCCAGCAGCGACGAAACAGGGTTGCAAGAGACCCAGTACTTC. This sequence encodes CASSDETGLQETQYF.

The V gene is TRBV7-9, the J gene TRBJ1-5; D might be TRBD1 (5 bases). The ends were cut back, 5 bases at V and 5 bases at J, with 13 bases in the middle. Germline V gene lookup returns CDR1 SEHNR and CDR2 FQNEAQ (reference sequence). This CDR3 region has 14 residues. As DNA, the CDR3 is TGTGCCAGCAGCCCTCTTGGAGGGGATCAGCCCCAGCATTTT. It translates to CASSPLGGDQPQHF.

The V call is TRBV5-1, the J call TRBJ2-3, with 8 nucleotides matching TRBD2. This CDR3 spans 16 amino acids. The V gene end was trimmed by 0 bases and the J gene end by 7 bases; junction bases not matched to a gene: 10. Germline V CDR1 and CDR2: SGHRS, YFSETQ. The CDR3 loop reads CASSLDSGGAGHTQYF. The CDR3 DNA reads as TGCGCCAGCAGCTTGGACAGCGGGGGCGCCGGCCATACGCAGTATTTT.

The V and J genes are TRBV11-2 and TRBJ2-5; maybe TRBD1 (5 bases). Germline V CDR1 and CDR2: SGHAT, FQNNGV. The CDR3 covers 16 residues. Trimming shortened V by 0 bases and J by 2 bases, and 13 bases separated the two germline ends. CDR3 in amino acids: CASSLDSTALQETQYF. The CDR3 coding sequence is TGTGCCAGCAGCTTAGATTCGACAGCCCTTCAAGAGACCCAGTACTTC.

The V gene is TRBV6-4, the J gene TRBJ1-5; 9 positions agree with TRBD1. The CDR3 runs to 18 residues. The V and J ends lost 2 bases and 1 base, in that order; junction bases with no gene match: 9. Per germline, CDR1 MRHNA and CDR2 SNTAGT. In nucleotides, the CDR3 is TGTGCCAGCAGTGACCACCGGGACAGGGTACGAAGCAATCAGCCCCAGCATTTT. Amino acids: CASSDHRDRVRSNQPQHF.

The chain carries TRBV19 and TRBJ1-1; 7 bases are shared with TRBD1. J was trimmed by 1 base and V by 6 bases; bases with no gene match: 2. This CDR3 comprises 13 residues. Germline-derived CDR1 and CDR2 are LNHDA and SQIVND (reference sequence). The CDR3 bases are TGTGCCAGTAGAGACAGGGCGAACACTGAAGCTTTCTTT. It codes for CASRDRANTEAFF. Full variable domain (missing parts from reference TRBV19 and TRBJ1-1): DGGITQSPKYLFRKEGQNVTLSCEQNLNHDAMYWYRQDPGQGLRLIYYSQIVNDFQKGDIAEGYSVSREKKESFPLTVTSAQKNPTAFYLCASRDRANTEAFFGQGTRLTVV.

The sample holds a few counts of this clone. One end of the junction fails to match germline, which may point to a read error. The chain combines TRBV9 with TRBJ2-6, with 7 bases fitting TRBD2. The CDR3 contains 18 residues. In germline, CDR1 is SGDLS, CDR2 YYNGEE. The CDR3, as DNA: TGTGCCAGCACCGTAACGGGGGGAGGCCCCTCTGGGGCCAACGTCCTGACTTTC. It translates to CASTVTGGGPSGANVLTF.

This chain links TRBV6-5 with TRBJ2-2; TRBD2 might be the D (6 bases). Trimming removed 2 bases from V and 5 bases from J, with 9 bases in between. Germline V gene sequence: CDR1 MNHEY, CDR2 SVGAGI. The CDR3 runs 14 residues. CDR3 sequence reads: CASSYARGTGELFF. The DNA of the CDR3 is TGTGCCAGCAGTTACGCCCGGGGGACCGGGGAGCTGTTTTTT.

The gene calls are TRBV4-1 and TRBJ1-4; unclear D gene. The CDR3 runs to 15 residues. Trimming cost V 0 bases and J 6 bases, with 11 bases left between them. Per germline, CDR1 MGHRA and CDR2 YSYEKL. CDR3 DNA: TGCGCCAGCAGCCAAGAGGGCAGGCTTGATGAAAAACTGTTTTTT. Translated: CASSQEGRLDEKLFF.

About this clone itself: The junction does not match germline at one end; this may be a read error. V gene TRBV9 combines with J gene TRBJ1-5, with D possibly being TRBD1 (5 bases). Germline V gene lookup returns CDR1 SGDLS and CDR2 YYNGEE. The CDR3 is made up of 15 amino acids. This CDR3 is CASSVEGQSNQLQHF. CDR3 nucleotide sequence: TGTGCCAGCAGCGTAGAGGGGCAGAGCAATCAGCTCCAGCATTTT.

The rearrangement links TRBV7-8 to TRBJ2-7, with TRBD1 matching 10 bases. The CDR3 totals 18 residues. Trimming took 5 bases from V and 7 from J; bases not matched to a gene: 20. Per the germline V gene, CDR1 is SGHVS and CDR2 is FQNEAQ. The CDR3 loop is CASSHQLGRTGGGFEQYF. The CDR3 DNA sequence: TGTGCCAGCAGCCATCAATTAGGTAGGACAGGGGGTGGTTTTGAGCAGTACTTC. The whole variable domain, remainder taken from reference TRBV7-8 and TRBJ2-7, is GAGVSQSPRYKVAKRGQDVALRCDPISGHVSLFWYQQALGQGPEFLTYFQNEAQLDKSGLPSDRFFAERPEGSVSTLKIQRTQQEDSAVYLCASSHQLGRTGGGFEQYFGPGTRLTVT.

This rearrangement joins TRBV6-6 to TRBJ1-1, with D uncertain. This CDR3 has 16 residues. V lost 2 bases to trimming and J lost 0 bases, with 13 bases between them. Germline CDR1 and CDR2: MNHNY and SVGAGI (reference sequence). CDR3 bases: TGTGCCAGCAGTTACACGAGGGCAATTATGAACACTGAAGCTTTCTTT. It is translated as CASSYTRAIMNTEAFF.

In DNA, the CDR3 is TGCGCCAGCAGCTTACGACAGGTTACAGATACGCAGTATTTT. It specifies CASSLRQVTDTQYF. The chain combines TRBV5-1 with TRBJ2-3, with a tentative D call TRBD1 (6 bases). CDR1 and CDR2 (germline): SGHRS, YFSETQ. The germline V and J ends were trimmed by 2 bases and 3 bases, with 10 bases remaining between them. This CDR3 comprises 14 residues.

The chain has TRBV15 and TRBJ1-2; D not resolved. V was pared by 0 bases and J by 3 bases, with 11 bases between. Germline CDR1 and CDR2: LNHNV and YYDKDF (reference sequence). This CDR3 region has 15 residues. CDR3 amino acids: CATSRDRTPDYGYTF. In nucleotides, the CDR3 is TGTGCCACCAGCAGAGATCGCACGCCAGACTATGGCTACACCTTC.

The chain carries TRBV4-2 and TRBJ1-2, with a possible D match to TRBD1 (5 bases). The length of the CDR3 is 16 residues. Germline loops: CDR1 LGHNA, CDR2 YNFKEQ. V was clipped by 0 bases and J by 2 bases, with 13 bases between them. CDR3 sequence reads: CASSQDSVGGNYGYTF. The CDR3 bases are TGTGCCAGCAGCCAAGATTCCGTTGGGGGGAACTATGGCTACACCTTC.

To note about this clone: An end of the junction differs from the germline gene, which may be a read error. V is TRBV7-7 and J is TRBJ2-1, with 8 bases lining up with TRBD2. Germline-derived CDR1 and CDR2 are SSHAT and FNYEAQ (reference sequence). This CDR3 spans 14 amino acids. CDR3 protein: CASSRGGKNNEQFF. The CDR3 DNA is TGTGCTAGCAGCCGCGGGGGGAAAAACAATGAGCAGTTCTTC.

The V call is TRBV29-1, the J call TRBJ1-2; 9 bases line up with TRBD1. The CDR3 has 14 residues. Germline CDR1 reads SQVTM; CDR2 reads ANQGSEA. V lost 6 bases to trimming and J lost 6 bases; unmatched junction nucleotides: 11. The CDR3 region has the DNA TGCAGCGTCGGTGGACAGGGGCTGTTGCATGGCTACACCTTC. Its protein is CSVGGQGLLHGYTF.

The J gene is TRBJ2-3, the V gene TRBV7-3; no reliable D call. This CDR3 has 15 residues. Germline V lookup: CDR1 SGHTA, CDR2 FQGTGA. The V gene lost 6 bases and the J gene lost 0 bases, with 13 bases spanning the gap. The CDR3 protein is CASRFDTTSTDTQYF. The CDR3 bases are TGTGCCAGCAGGTTCGACACAACTAGCACAGATACGCAGTATTTT.

The CDR3 is CASSQADSPMRYTF. DNA for the CDR3: TGCGCCAGCAGCCAAGCCGACAGTCCTATGAGGTACACCTTC. The chain has TRBV4-1 and TRBJ1-2; the D gene is possibly TRBD1 (5 bases). Per the germline V gene, CDR1 is MGHRA and CDR2 is YSYEKL. Trimming pared 1 base from V and 11 bases from J, leaving 17 bases between. The CDR3 is made up of 14 amino acids.

V gene TRBV7-2 combines with J gene TRBJ2-3; 10 bases align to TRBD2. From germline, CDR1 is SGHTA and CDR2 FQGNSA. The V gene end was trimmed by 1 base and the J gene end by 8 bases; junction bases not matched to a gene: 3. This CDR3 comprises 14 residues. CDR3 sequence (DNA): TGTGCCAGCAGCTTAGAGACTAGCGGGCGTACGCAGTATTTT. Protein product: CASSLETSGRTQYF.

This clone was detected once. V usage is TRBV19 and J usage is TRBJ1-2; no clear D gene. Germline loops: CDR1 LNHDA, CDR2 SQIVND (reference sequence). The V gene lost 2 bases and the J gene lost 8 bases, with 12 bases spanning the gap. The CDR3 totals 13 residues. As DNA, the CDR3 is TGTGCCAGTAGTATAAGGCCCGGGTACGGCTACACCTTC. Protein product: CASSIRPGYGYTF.

The V call is TRBV11-2, the J call TRBJ1-2, with 7 bases lining up with TRBD1. Germline trimming cut 4 bases from V and 4 bases from J; bases unmatched to any gene: 9. Germline V gives CDR1 SGHAT, CDR2 FQNNGV. The CDR3 runs to 15 residues. This CDR3 reads CASSSRQGGSYGYTF. In nucleotides, the CDR3 is TGTGCCAGCAGCTCGCGACAGGGTGGGTCCTATGGCTACACCTTC.

The chain carries TRBV7-8 and TRBJ1-2; 9 nucleotides align to TRBD1. CDR1 and CDR2 (germline): SGHVS, FQNEAQ. Trimming cost V 1 base and J 4 bases; bases outside gene matches: 7. The CDR3 is 16 residues long. The CDR3 sequence: CASSLGQDRGSYGYTF. CDR3 DNA sequence: TGTGCCAGCAGCTTAGGACAGGACAGGGGTTCCTATGGCTACACCTTC.